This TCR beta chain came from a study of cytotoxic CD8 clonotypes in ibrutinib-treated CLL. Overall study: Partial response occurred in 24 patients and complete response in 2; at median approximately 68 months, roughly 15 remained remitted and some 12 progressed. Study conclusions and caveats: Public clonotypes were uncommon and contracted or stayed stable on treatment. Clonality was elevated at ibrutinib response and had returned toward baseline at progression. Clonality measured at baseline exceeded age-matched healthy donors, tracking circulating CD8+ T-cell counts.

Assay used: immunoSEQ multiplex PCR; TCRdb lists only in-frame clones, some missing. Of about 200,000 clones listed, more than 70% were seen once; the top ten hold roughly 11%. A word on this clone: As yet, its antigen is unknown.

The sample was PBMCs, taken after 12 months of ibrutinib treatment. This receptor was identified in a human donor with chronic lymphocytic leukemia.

The chain's CDR3 is CASSQDPQELGQEQYF. Here the CDR3 DNA reads TGCGCCAGCAGCCAAGATCCCCAGGAGCTCGGCCAAGAGCAGTACTTC. The chain uses TRBV4-1 and TRBJ2-7; no reliable D call. V lost 0 bases and J 7 bases, leaving 19 bases between the germline ends. CDR3 length: 16 residues. Germline V gives CDR1 MGHRA, CDR2 YSYEKL.